This T cell receptor beta chain was found in a study of spatial heterogeneity in lung cancer. Germline CDR1 is SNHLY and CDR2 is FYNNEI. The CDR3 runs 13 residues. V lost 1 base, J lost 4 bases, and 7 bases lay in between. In this sample, this clonotype turned up a few times. Documented time point: sample taken at primary tumor resection. Whole RNA came from tumor, nontumor lung or frozen PBMC and was sequenced without being sorted. About 73 TRACERx patients with early, untreated non-small cell lung cancer donated samples. TCRdb called the 5' RACE reads again in MiXCR, with one record for every CDR3 protein. Here the sample spans more than 75,000 distinct CDR3 sequences, around 13% being singletons.

The chain uses TRBV2 and TRBJ1-1; D is unclear. The sequence derives from a male donor with early-stage non-small cell lung cancer. The source material was PBMCs, sampled at surgery. CDR3 residues: CASSEGLGTEAFF. CDR3 DNA: TGTGCCAGCAGTGAAGGGTTGGGCACTGAAGCTTTCTTT.